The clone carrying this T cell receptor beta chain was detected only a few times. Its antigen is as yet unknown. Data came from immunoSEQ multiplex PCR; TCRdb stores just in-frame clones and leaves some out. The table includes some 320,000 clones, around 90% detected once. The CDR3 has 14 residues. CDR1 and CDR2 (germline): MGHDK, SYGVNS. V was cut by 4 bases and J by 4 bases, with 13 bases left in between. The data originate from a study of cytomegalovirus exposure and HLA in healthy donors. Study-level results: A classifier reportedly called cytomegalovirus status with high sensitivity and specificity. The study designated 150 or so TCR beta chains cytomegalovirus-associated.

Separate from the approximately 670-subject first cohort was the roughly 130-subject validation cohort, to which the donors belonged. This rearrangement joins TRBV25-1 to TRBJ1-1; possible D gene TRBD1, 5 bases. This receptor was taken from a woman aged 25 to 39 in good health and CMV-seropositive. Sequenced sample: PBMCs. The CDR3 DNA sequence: TGTGCCAGCAGTGGCTCGGTGGGGACCACTGAAGCTTTCTTT. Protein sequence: CASSGSVGTTEAFF.